This T cell receptor beta chain is from a study of blood T cell repertoires in COVID-19. The CDR3 sequence is 17 residues long. In germline, CDR1 is LNHNV, CDR2 YYDKDF (reference sequence). V lost 0 bases and J lost 3, with 18 bases in between. In the original analysis: Scientists estimated how many nucleated cells there were by amplifying reference gene primers. Data came from immunoSEQ multiplex PCR; TCRdb stores just in-frame clones and leaves some out. Clone size and the V and J calls come from that table; the DNA yielded D and trimming. The data show over 400,000 clones, approximately 88% seen once.

The chain recombines TRBV15 with TRBJ2-7; D may be TRBD1 (6 bases). Sequencing used peripheral blood. The clonotype comes from a woman in her 50s with COVID-19, enrolled during active disease. CDR3 nucleotide sequence: TGTGCCACCAGCAGAGATTGGGGGACAACTGGTAACTACGAGCAGTACTTC. It specifies CATSRDWGTTGNYEQYF.